The 18 T cell receptor beta chains below were found in one sample sequenced in a study of cytomegalovirus exposure and HLA in healthy donors. The PCR used 60 Vbeta and 13 Jbeta primers. Method: immunoSEQ multiplex PCR; TCRdb's copy keeps in-frame clones and lacks some. This table holds 110,000 to 150,000 clones, 78% found once. The sample comprised PBMCs. The receptors shown here come from a female donor in good health and CMV-seronegative.

The chain has TRBV30 and TRBJ2-7; tentative D call: TRBD2 (6 bases). CDR3 length equals 14 residues. Germline lookup yields CDR1 GTSNPN and CDR2 SVGIG (reference sequence). Trimming removed 3 bases at V and 3 bases at J, with 15 bases between. The CDR3 loop reads CAWSKRGLVYEQYF. CDR3 bases: TGTGCCTGGAGCAAGAGGGGACTGGTCTACGAGCAGTACTTC.

This chain uses TRBV6-1 with TRBJ2-7; TRBD1 agrees at 7 bases. After removal of 5 bases from V and 7 bases from J, the junction contained 14 bases not matched to a gene. The germline V gene encodes CDR1 MNHNS and CDR2 SASEGT. This CDR3 has 15 residues. CDR3 protein: CASSFDRVGPREQYF. CDR3 in DNA: TGTGCCAGCAGTTTCGACAGGGTGGGCCCCCGGGAGCAGTACTTC.

This clone came up once. V is TRBV7-8 and J is TRBJ1-1, with D uncertain. This CDR3 is built from 14 residues. Germline-derived CDR1 and CDR2 are SGHVS and FQNEAQ. Trimming left V 5 bases short and J 1 base short, with 11 bases between. The chain's CDR3 is CASSPVVWNTEAFF. CDR3 bases: TGTGCCAGCAGCCCCGTAGTGTGGAACACTGAAGCTTTCTTT.

The chain links TRBV28 to TRBJ2-1; D ambiguous. This CDR3 has 15 residues. V was pared by 2 bases and J by 7 bases, with 15 bases between. From germline, CDR1 is MDHEN and CDR2 SYDVKM. The CDR3 sequence is CASSLATVLGNEQFF. The CDR3 DNA sequence: TGTGCCAGCAGTTTAGCGACCGTACTCGGGAATGAGCAGTTCTTC.

The chain joins TRBV19 to TRBJ1-4, with D possibly TRBD1 on 6 matching bases. The CDR3 covers 16 residues. Between the trimmed V and J ends, which lost 6 bases and 0 bases, there was a span of 14 bases. Germline V gives CDR1 LNHDA, CDR2 SQIVND (reference sequence). CDR3 sequence: CASRTGHTATNEKLFF. For the CDR3, the DNA is TGTGCCAGTAGGACGGGACACACCGCAACTAATGAAAAACTGTTTTTT.

As DNA, the CDR3 is TGTGCCAGCAGTTTCGGGACAGGCGGCGGAATTGGCTATGGCTACACCTTC. Its translation: CASSFGTGGGIGYGYTF. V gene TRBV28 combines with J gene TRBJ1-2, with 8 bases matching TRBD1. Germline-derived CDR1 and CDR2 are MDHEN and SYDVKM. CDR3 length: 17 amino acids. V lost 3 bases and J lost 4; bases outside the gene matches: 13.

This chain joins TRBV25-1 and TRBJ2-1; tentatively, D is TRBD2 (6 bases). The CDR3 contains 16 residues. Germline lookup yields CDR1 MGHDK and CDR2 SYGVNS. Between the trimmed V and J ends, which lost 3 bases and 2 bases, there was a span of 14 bases. CDR3 in amino acids: CASSDYSGFPYNEQFF. CDR3 nucleotides: TGTGCCAGCAGTGATTACAGCGGGTTCCCCTACAATGAGCAGTTCTTC.

The genes are TRBV28 and TRBJ1-2; tentative D call: TRBD1 (6 bases). Trimming shortened V by 7 bases and J by 0 bases, and 12 bases separated the two germline ends. CDR1 MDHEN and CDR2 SYDVKM come from the germline V gene. The CDR3 loop spans 14 amino acids. CDR3 in amino acids: CASILQGANYGYTF. The CDR3 coding sequence is TGTGCCAGCATCCTACAGGGAGCTAACTATGGCTACACCTTC.

The sample holds a few counts of this clone. Other nucleotide sequences in the sample specify the same CDR3. The chain carries TRBV27 and TRBJ2-6, with D perhaps TRBD2 (5 bases). V was cut by 6 bases and J by 0 bases, with 12 bases left in between. The CDR3 has 16 amino acids. Germline CDR1 MNHEY, CDR2 SMNVEV (reference sequence). CDR3 region: CASSSFGDSGANVLTF. In nucleotides, the CDR3 is TGTGCCAGCAGCTCTTTCGGGGACTCTGGGGCCAACGTCCTGACTTTC.

V gene TRBV2 combines with J gene TRBJ2-2; a weak D match, TRBD1 (6 bases). Deletions cut 8 bases from V and 5 bases from J, with 15 bases between. Germline-derived CDR1 and CDR2 are SNHLY and FYNNEI. The CDR3 has 14 amino acids. The CDR3 sequence is CASHRQALTGELFF. CDR3 DNA sequence: TGTGCCAGCCATAGACAGGCACTAACCGGGGAGCTGTTTTTT.

This sequence joins TRBV2 and TRBJ2-7; 8 nucleotides align to TRBD1. The germline V gene has CDR1 SNHLY and CDR2 FYNNEI. The CDR3 has 17 amino acids. Trimming took 7 bases from V and 0 from J; bases not matched to a gene: 14. CDR3 in amino acids: CASTGNLGQVSSYEQYF. CDR3 DNA sequence: TGTGCCAGCACCGGAAACCTGGGACAGGTGAGCTCCTACGAGCAGTACTTC.

The table lists this clone with a few counts. The rearrangement links TRBV5-6 to TRBJ2-1; D is ambiguous. The germline V gene has CDR1 SGHDT and CDR2 YYEEEE. The CDR3 loop spans 13 amino acids. V was shortened by 6 bases and J by 0 bases, with 7 bases between the two germline ends. The CDR3 DNA reads as TGTGCCAGCAAAATGAGCTCCTACAATGAGCAGTTCTTC. Its translation is CASKMSSYNEQFF. Full variable domain (outside the CDR3, taken from reference TRBV5-6 and TRBJ2-1): DAGVTQSPTHLIKTRGQQVTLRCSPKSGHDTVSWYQQALGQGPQFIFQYYEEEERQRGNFPDRFSGHQFPNYSSELNVNALLLGDSALYLCASKMSSYNEQFFGPGTRLTVL.

V and J are TRBV27 and TRBJ2-1; 11 bases map to TRBD2. The V segment lost 2 bases and the J segment 8 bases; nucleotides outside the gene matches: 14. Germline CDR1 and CDR2: MNHEY and SMNVEV (reference sequence). The CDR3 has 18 amino acids. The chain's CDR3 is CASSLIQETSGSEYEQFF. Written as DNA, the CDR3 is TGTGCCAGCAGTTTAATCCAAGAAACTAGCGGGAGTGAATATGAGCAGTTCTTC.

The V and J genes are TRBV7-2 and TRBJ2-7, with 10 positions matching TRBD1. Germline CDR1 SGHTA, CDR2 FQGNSA. V lost 3 bases to trimming and J lost 3 bases; unmatched junction nucleotides: 5. The CDR3 is 15 residues long. CDR3 loop: CASSLGGDRGYEQYF. The CDR3 DNA is TGTGCCAGCAGCTTGGGCGGGGACAGGGGCTACGAGCAGTACTTC.

Turning to this clone: A read error is likely, as this CDR3 ends without the conserved phenylalanine or tryptophan. This sequence joins TRBV28 and TRBJ1-2; tentative D call: TRBD1 (6 bases). V was trimmed by 5 bases and J by 2 bases, leaving 18 bases between them. Germline V CDR1 and CDR2: MDHEN, SYDVKM. The length of the CDR3 is 16 residues. CDR3 DNA sequence: TGTGCCAGCAGTGTACGACAGGAGATCTCGAACTATGGCTACACCTCC. This sequence encodes CASSVRQEISNYGYTS.

As to this clone: Germline and junction disagree at one end, which may indicate a read error. The chain links TRBV19 to TRBJ2-3; D is uncertain. The V gene's germline CDR1 is LNHDA and CDR2 SQIVND (reference sequence). The CDR3 runs to 13 residues. The CDR3, as DNA: TGTGCCAGTGGTATTACGAGTACAGATACGCAGTATTTT. It is translated as CASGITSTDTQYF.

This clone appeared a single time. The J gene is TRBJ2-1, the V gene TRBV4-2; 7 bases map to TRBD2. The CDR3 runs to 13 residues. Germline CDR1 LGHNA, CDR2 YNFKEQ. V shed 0 bases and J 13 bases; nucleotides not matched to a gene: 6. The CDR3 coding sequence is TGTGCCAGCAGCCAAGATATGGGCGGGAGACAGTTCTTC. This encodes CASSQDMGGRQFF.

Only one count was recorded for this clone. V is TRBV6-6 and J is TRBJ1-1; D remains unclear. This CDR3 contains 12 residues. Deletions cut 4 bases from V and 0 bases from J, with 3 bases between. The germline V gene has CDR1 MNHNY and CDR2 SVGAGI (reference sequence). CDR3 sequence: CASSSVNTEAFF. CDR3 DNA: TGTGCCAGCAGTTCCGTGAACACTGAAGCTTTCTTT.